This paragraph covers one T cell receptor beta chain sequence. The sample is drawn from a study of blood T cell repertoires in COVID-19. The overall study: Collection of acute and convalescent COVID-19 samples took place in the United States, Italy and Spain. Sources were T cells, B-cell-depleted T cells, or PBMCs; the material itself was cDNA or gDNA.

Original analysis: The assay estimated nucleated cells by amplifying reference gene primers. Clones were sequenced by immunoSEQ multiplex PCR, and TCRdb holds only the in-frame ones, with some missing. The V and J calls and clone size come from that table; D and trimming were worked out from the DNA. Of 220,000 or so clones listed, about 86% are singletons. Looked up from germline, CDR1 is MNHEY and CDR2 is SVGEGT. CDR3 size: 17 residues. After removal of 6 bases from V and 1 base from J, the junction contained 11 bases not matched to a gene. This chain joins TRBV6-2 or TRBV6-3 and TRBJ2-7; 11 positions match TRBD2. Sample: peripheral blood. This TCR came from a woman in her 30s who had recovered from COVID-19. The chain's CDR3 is CASSSGASGRKSYEQYF. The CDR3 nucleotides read TGTGCCAGCAGCTCCGGGGCTAGCGGGAGGAAGTCCTACGAGCAGTACTTC.